These T cell receptor beta chains were read from a single sample in a study of human T cells and chemical hapten exposure. TCRdb re-called the RACE reads with MiXCR, one entry per CDR3 protein. The top ten clones hold 8.9% of a sample with 60,000 to 80,000 distinct CDR3 sequences, 30% to 35% of them seen once. This specimen was whole blood, taken in connection with sensitization to the hapten diphenylcyclopropenone (DPC). These TCRs come from a man in his forties with alopecia areata. Some clones in this sample may be carry-over from other donors' samples. CDR3s include the opening cysteine and the closing phenylalanine or tryptophan. D genes are given only for firm matches. Expanded clones get a size class; other rows say once, few or many, or leave the size out.

clone_size | d_call | j_call | cdr3_length | v_call | cdr3_nt | cdr3_aa
few | TRBD2 | TRBJ2-3 | 16 | TRBV28 | TGTGCCAGCAGTTTAACCGGACTAGCGGACACAGATACGCAGTATTTT | CASSLTGLADTDTQYF
- | - | TRBJ2-3 | 12 | TRBV9 | TGTGCCAGCAGCCTTCTCGGGGATACGCAGTATTTT | CASSLLGDTQYF
few | TRBD2 | TRBJ2-7 | 16 | TRBV6-4 | TGTGCCAGCAGTGACGGGGGGGGAACACCCGAAGAGGAGCAGTACTTC | CASSDGGGTPEEEQYF
- | - | TRBJ1-1 | 13 | TRBV5-4 | TGTGCCAGCAGCCCGACAGGTTACACTGAAGCTTTCTTT | CASSPTGYTEAFF
few | - | TRBJ1-1 | 13 | TRBV3-1 | TGTGCCAGCAGCCAAGATATTGCGAGTGAAGCTTTCTTT | CASSQDIASEAFF
- | - | TRBJ2-3 | 16 | TRBV7-8 | TGTGCCAGCAGCTTAGCCAGCGGAAGTTTCACAGATACGCAGTATTTT | CASSLASGSFTDTQYF
- | - | TRBJ2-7 | 11 | TRBV25-1 | TGTGCCAGCAGTGAATGGAACGAGCAGTACTTC | CASSEWNEQYF
few | TRBD1 | TRBJ2-7 | 15 | TRBV28 | TGTGCCAGCAGTTTTTTAGTGACAGGGCTCTCCGAGCAGTACTTC | CASSFLVTGLSEQYF
medium-sized | TRBD2 | TRBJ2-7 | 14 | TRBV7-9 | TGTGCCAGCAGCTATACTAGCGGGAGCTACGAGCAGTACTTC | CASSYTSGSYEQYF
- | - | TRBJ2-7 | 13 | TRBV3-1 | TGTGCCAGCAGCCACAAAGGTGTCTACGAGCAGTACTTC | CASSHKGVYEQYF
- | - | TRBJ1-6 | 17 | TRBV28 | TGTGCCAGCAGCCTTCTACGAAGGAGTCCCTATAATTCACCCCTCCACTTT | CASSLLRRSPYNSPLHF
few | - | TRBJ1-1 | 12 | TRBV4-1 | TGCGCCAGCAGCCCAGATGATCATGAAGCTTTCTTT | CASSPDDHEAFF
- | - | TRBJ2-3 | 11 | TRBV20-1 | TGCAGTGCGCAGACTTTGGATACGCAGTATTTT | CSAQTLDTQYF
- | - | TRBJ2-6 | 15 | TRBV14 | TGTGCCAGCAGCCAGCAGGGGAGAGGGGCCAACGTCCTGACTTTC | CASSQQGRGANVLTF
once | TRBD2 | TRBJ2-3 | 15 | TRBV9 | TGTGCCAGCAGTCTTAGCGGGAGGGCCGATGATACGCAGTATTTT | CASSLSGRADDTQYF
few | TRBD1 | TRBJ1-6 | 18 | TRBV12-3/TRBV12-4 | TGTGCCAGCAGTTTAGAGACAGGGCTTGGTGGATTGAATTCACCCCTCCACTTT | CASSLETGLGGLNSPLHF
- | - | TRBJ1-1 | 15 | TRBV12-3/TRBV12-4 | TGTGCCAGCAGTCCGCGGACAGCCGTGAACACTGAAGCTTTCTTT | CASSPRTAVNTEAFF
few | - | TRBJ1-3 | 16 | TRBV12-3/TRBV12-4 | TGTGCCAGCAGTTTAGCTGTCAGGCACTCTGGAAACACCATATATTTT | CASSLAVRHSGNTIYF
few | - | TRBJ2-3 | 12 | TRBV7-9 | TGTGCCAGCAGCCCGGTCTCAGATACGCAGTATTTT | CASSPVSDTQYF
- | - | TRBJ2-7 | 14 | TRBV20-1 | TGCAGTGCTAGCCGGACCAGCTTAAGGTACGAGCAGTACTTC | CSASRTSLRYEQYF
- | TRBD2 | TRBJ2-2 | 17 | TRBV4-3 | TGCGCCAGCAGCCAAGATGGAGCGGGAGGCGTGACCGGGGAGCTGTTTTTT | CASSQDGAGGVTGELFF
few | - | TRBJ1-5 | 15 | TRBV7-2 | TGTGCCAGCAGCTTAGCAGGGACCGCTCATCAGCCCCAGCATTTT | CASSLAGTAHQPQHF
few | TRBD2 | TRBJ2-1 | 16 | TRBV4-1 | TGCGCCAGCAGCCCGTCTAGCGGGACTCGGTACAATGAGCAGTTCTTC | CASSPSSGTRYNEQFF
- | TRBD1 | TRBJ1-3 | 12 | TRBV20-1 | TGCAGTGCGAGACAGGGAGGAAACACCATATATTTT | CSARQGGNTIYF
few | - | TRBJ2-1 | 15 | TRBV5-1 | TGCGCCAGCAGCCACCGCAGGGGAGAGTACAATGAGCAGTTCTTC | CASSHRRGEYNEQFF
few | TRBD1 | TRBJ2-4 | 13 | TRBV7-2 | TGTGCCAGCAGCCCGGACAGGGTCAACATTCAGTACTTC | CASSPDRVNIQYF
few | - | TRBJ1-1 | 15 | TRBV6-4 | TGTGCCAGCAGTGAAGATGATTTGGGTAGGTCTGAAGCTTTCTTT | CASSEDDLGRSEAFF
- | - | TRBJ1-6 | 14 | TRBV28 | TGTGCCAGCAGACTGTGGCCGGGGAATTCACCCCTCCACTTT | CASRLWPGNSPLHF
- | - | TRBJ2-2 | 15 | TRBV9 | TGTGCCAGCACCCCGGGACTTAGGAACACCGGGGAGCTGTTTTTT | CASTPGLRNTGELFF
- | - | TRBJ1-1 | 14 | TRBV3-1 | TGTGCCAGCAGCCCGGGACTGACGAACACTGAAGCTTTCTTT | CASSPGLTNTEAFF
few | - | TRBJ2-3 | 13 | TRBV20-1 | TGCAGTGCTGACTATAGTCGTGCAGATACGCAGTATTTT | CSADYSRADTQYF
few | - | TRBJ2-3 | 14 | TRBV6-2/TRBV6-3 | TGTGCCAGCAGTACAGGCCAGGGCACAGATACGCAGTATTTT | CASSTGQGTDTQYF
- | TRBD2 | TRBJ2-5 | 14 | TRBV7-2 | TGTGCCAGCAGCTTAGCTGGGACTAGAGAGACCCAGTACTTC | CASSLAGTRETQYF
- | TRBD1 | TRBJ2-7 | 14 | TRBV12-3/TRBV12-4 | TGTGCCAGCAACCGCATGGGACAGGGATCCGAGCAGTACTTC | CASNRMGQGSEQYF
few | - | TRBJ2-7 | 16 | TRBV7-9 | TGTGCCAGCCACTCTGGCCGGGCTAGCAGTACCTACGAGCAGTACTTC | CASHSGRASSTYEQYF
- | TRBD2 | TRBJ2-1 | 16 | TRBV28 | TGTGCCAGCAAGGTAGCGGGAGTAACTTTGGGGAATGAGCAGTTCTTC | CASKVAGVTLGNEQFF
- | - | TRBJ1-3 | 16 | TRBV13 | TGTGCCAGCACCCTACTCGGGAGTCTCCCTGGAAACACCATATATTTT | CASTLLGSLPGNTIYF
few | - | TRBJ2-7 | 15 | TRBV7-3 | TGTGCCAGCAGCCCTACAGGGACAAATACCTACGAGCAGTACTTC | CASSPTGTNTYEQYF
- | TRBD1 | TRBJ2-2 | 17 | TRBV29-1 | TGCAGCGTTGAAGATCTAAATTCCACAGGGGGCCCCGGGGAGCTGTTTTTT | CSVEDLNSTGGPGELFF
few | TRBD2 | TRBJ2-3 | 14 | TRBV6-8 | TGTGCCAGCGGTCGGACTAGCGGCACAGATACGCAGTATTTT | CASGRTSGTDTQYF
- | - | TRBJ2-5 | 14 | TRBV10-1 | TGCGCCAGCAGTGAACTCCGGGGCAGAGGGACCCAGTACTTC | CASSELRGRGTQYF
- | - | TRBJ2-5 | 15 | TRBV5-1 | TGCGCCAGCAGCCCAGCTTTTGACAGCCAAGAGACCCAGTACTTC | CASSPAFDSQETQYF
- | - | TRBJ2-7 | 13 | TRBV6-5 | TGTGCCAGCAGTTATGGGCCGAGCTACGAGCAGTACTTC | CASSYGPSYEQYF
few | TRBD1 | TRBJ1-5 | 15 | TRBV11-2 | TGTGCCAGCAGCTCCGGGACAGGGGATTTTCAGCCCCAGCATTTT | CASSSGTGDFQPQHF
- | - | TRBJ1-3 | 15 | TRBV10-2 | TGCGCCAGCAGTGAGTCGGAGGGAAACGGAAACACCATATATTTT | CASSESEGNGNTIYF
few | TRBD1 | TRBJ2-2 | 15 | TRBV7-2 | TGTGCCAGCAGCTTCTCGGCCAGGGGGACCGGGGAGCTGTTTTTT | CASSFSARGTGELFF
few | - | TRBJ2-5 | 15 | TRBV9 | TGTGCCAGCAGCACAGATGAGGGTTGGGGAGAGACCCAGTACTTC | CASSTDEGWGETQYF
few | TRBD2 | TRBJ2-7 | 15 | TRBV6-5 | TGTGCCAGCAGATATTGGGGTCGGGGGGATAGCGAGCAGTACTTC | CASRYWGRGDSEQYF
few | - | TRBJ1-1 | 15 | TRBV14 | TGTGCCAGCAGCCCCACCCGCTCCCGTGGCACTGAAGCTTTCTTT | CASSPTRSRGTEAFF
- | TRBD2 | TRBJ2-2 | 16 | TRBV29-1 | TGCAGCGTTGAAATTCCTAGCGGGAGACCGGGCGGGGAGCTGTTTTTT | CSVEIPSGRPGGELFF
- | - | TRBJ2-5 | 13 | TRBV7-8 | TGTGCCAGCAGCCGGACGATTGGGGAGACCCAGTACTTC | CASSRTIGETQYF
- | TRBD1 | TRBJ2-7 | 15 | TRBV20-1 | TGCAGTGCTAGAGCCATAGGACAGGGCGGCTACGAGCAGTACTTC | CSARAIGQGGYEQYF
- | - | TRBJ1-1 | 12 | TRBV5-5 | TGTGCCAGCAGGACAGGGAACACTGAAGCTTTCTTT | CASRTGNTEAFF
- | - | TRBJ1-1 | 14 | TRBV7-2 | TGTGCCAGCAGCTTAGTGGCCCGAGGCACTGAAGCTTTCTTT | CASSLVARGTEAFF
few | - | TRBJ1-4 | 14 | TRBV7-6 | TGTGCCAGCAGCCGGGGGAGGTTGGGGGAAAAACTGTTTTTT | CASSRGRLGEKLFF
- | TRBD2 | TRBJ2-3 | 16 | TRBV6-2/TRBV6-3 | TGTGCCAGCAGTTACAGGACTAGCGGAGGGGCAGATACGCAGTATTTT | CASSYRTSGGADTQYF
- | TRBD1 | TRBJ1-4 | 13 | TRBV28 | TGTGCCAGCAGTACAGGGGGTGGGGAAAAACTGTTTTTT | CASSTGGGEKLFF
- | TRBD1 | TRBJ1-1 | 15 | TRBV14 | TGTGCCAGCAGCCTCCGGACAGGACGGAACACTGAAGCTTTCTTT | CASSLRTGRNTEAFF
- | TRBD2 | TRBJ2-7 | 12 | TRBV20-1 | TGCAGTGGACGGGAGGGACTTTACGAGCAGTACTTC | CSGREGLYEQYF
- | - | TRBJ2-7 | 14 | TRBV6-6 | TGTGCCAGCAGTTACTCGGAGGGCGCGGACGAGCAGTACTTC | CASSYSEGADEQYF